This entry describes one T cell receptor (beta chain). The entry originates in a study of shared clonotypes between healthy human individuals. Looking at the study overall: A few men and a couple of women, aged 18 to 49, were donors. CD8 memory received one plate per donor, CD8 naive two, CD4 memory three and CD4 naive three.

TCRdb's copy holds only in-frame clones and misses some; the assay was immunoSEQ multiplex PCR. Of 550,000 to 800,000 clones in the sample, 90% were seen once. Donors included only healthy HIV-negative adults lacking recent acute infections or vaccinations. CD8 memory was a combination of CD45RO+ cells and CCR7-negative CD45RA+ TemRA cells. This CDR3 is built from 16 residues. CDR1 is MNHEY, CDR2 SMNVEV, per germline (reference sequence). Trimming shortened V by 6 bases and J by 2 bases, and 16 bases separated the two germline ends. This rearrangement joins TRBV27 to TRBJ1-4; D ambiguous. This clonotype originated in a man aged 18 to 30 in good health. Some clones in this sample may be carry-over from other donors' samples. Sequenced material: memory CD8+ T cells from PBMCs. As to subset: CD45RO+ cells pooled with CCR7-negative TemRA cells. In DNA form, the CDR3 reads TGTGCCAGCAGACAACTATCAGCCTGGACTAATGAAAAACTGTTTTTT. Amino acid sequence: CASRQLSAWTNEKLFF.